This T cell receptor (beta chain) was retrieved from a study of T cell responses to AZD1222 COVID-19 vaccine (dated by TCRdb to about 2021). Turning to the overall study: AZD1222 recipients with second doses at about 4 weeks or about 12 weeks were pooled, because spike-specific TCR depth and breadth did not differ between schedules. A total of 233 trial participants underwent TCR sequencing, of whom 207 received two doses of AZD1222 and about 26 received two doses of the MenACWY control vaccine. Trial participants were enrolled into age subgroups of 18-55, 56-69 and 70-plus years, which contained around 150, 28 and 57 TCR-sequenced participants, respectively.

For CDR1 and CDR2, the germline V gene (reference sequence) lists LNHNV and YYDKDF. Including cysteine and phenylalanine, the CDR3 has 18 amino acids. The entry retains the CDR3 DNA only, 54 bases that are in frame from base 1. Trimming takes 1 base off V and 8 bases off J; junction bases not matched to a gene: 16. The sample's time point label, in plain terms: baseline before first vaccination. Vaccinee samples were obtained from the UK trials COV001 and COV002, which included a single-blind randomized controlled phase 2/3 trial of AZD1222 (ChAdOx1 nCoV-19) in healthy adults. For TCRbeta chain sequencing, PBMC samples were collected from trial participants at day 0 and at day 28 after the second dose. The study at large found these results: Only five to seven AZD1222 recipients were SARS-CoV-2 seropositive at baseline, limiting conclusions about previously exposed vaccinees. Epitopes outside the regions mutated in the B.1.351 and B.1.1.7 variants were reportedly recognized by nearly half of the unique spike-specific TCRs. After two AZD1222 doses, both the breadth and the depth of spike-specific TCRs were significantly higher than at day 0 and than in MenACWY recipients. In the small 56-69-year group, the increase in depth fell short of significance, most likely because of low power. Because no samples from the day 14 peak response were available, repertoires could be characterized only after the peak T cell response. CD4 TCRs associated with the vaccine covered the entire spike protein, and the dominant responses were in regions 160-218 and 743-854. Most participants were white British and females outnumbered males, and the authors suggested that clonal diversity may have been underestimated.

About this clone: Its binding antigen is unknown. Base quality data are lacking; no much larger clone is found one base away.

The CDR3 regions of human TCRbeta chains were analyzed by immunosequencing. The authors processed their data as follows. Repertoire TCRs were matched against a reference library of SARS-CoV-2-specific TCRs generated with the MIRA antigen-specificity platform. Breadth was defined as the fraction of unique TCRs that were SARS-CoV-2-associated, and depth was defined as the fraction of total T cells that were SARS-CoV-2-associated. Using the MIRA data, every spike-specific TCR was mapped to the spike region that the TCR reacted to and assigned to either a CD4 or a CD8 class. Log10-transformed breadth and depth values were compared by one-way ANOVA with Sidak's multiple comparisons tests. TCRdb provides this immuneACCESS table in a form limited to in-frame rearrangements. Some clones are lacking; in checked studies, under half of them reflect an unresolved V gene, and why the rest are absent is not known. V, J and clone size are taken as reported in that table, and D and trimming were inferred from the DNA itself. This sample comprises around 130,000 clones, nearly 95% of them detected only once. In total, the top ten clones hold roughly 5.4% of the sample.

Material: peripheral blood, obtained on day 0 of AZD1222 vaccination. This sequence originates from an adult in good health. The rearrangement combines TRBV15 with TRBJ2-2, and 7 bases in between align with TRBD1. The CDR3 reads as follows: CATSRGAGTVASRGELFF. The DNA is TGTGCCACCAGCAGAGGGGCCGGGACAGTCGCTTCAAGGGGGGAGCTGTTTTTT.